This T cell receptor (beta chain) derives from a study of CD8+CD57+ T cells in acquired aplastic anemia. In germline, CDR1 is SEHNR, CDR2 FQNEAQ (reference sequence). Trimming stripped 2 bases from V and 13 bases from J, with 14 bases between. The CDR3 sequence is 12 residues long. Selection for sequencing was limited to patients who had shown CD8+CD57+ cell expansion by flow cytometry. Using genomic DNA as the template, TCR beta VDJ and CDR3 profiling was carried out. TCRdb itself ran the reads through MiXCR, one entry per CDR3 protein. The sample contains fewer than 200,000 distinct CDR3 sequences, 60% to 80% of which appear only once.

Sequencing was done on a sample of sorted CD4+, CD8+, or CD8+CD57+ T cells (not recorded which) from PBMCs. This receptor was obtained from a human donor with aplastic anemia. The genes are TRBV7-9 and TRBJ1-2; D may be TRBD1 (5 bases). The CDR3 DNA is TGTGCCAGCAGCTTACCGCCGACAGTCCTCACCTTC. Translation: CASSLPPTVLTF.